A single sample gave rise to the 22 T cell receptor beta chains below, sequenced in a study of cytomegalovirus exposure and HLA in healthy donors. The PCR was carried out with 60 Vbeta primers and 13 Jbeta primers. TCRdb's copy holds only in-frame clones and misses some; the assay was immunoSEQ multiplex PCR. The sample is made up of under 70,000 clones, and the top ten hold approximately 2.4% of it. Sample: PBMCs. Receptors were obtained from a female donor in good health and CMV-seropositive.

The chain combines TRBV30 with TRBJ1-6, with D perhaps matching TRBD1 (5 bases). CDR1 and CDR2 (germline): GTSNPN, SVGIG (reference sequence). The CDR3 length is 13 residues. The ends were cut back, 2 bases at V and 7 bases at J, with 9 bases in the middle. Here the CDR3 reads CAWSQGGNSPLHF. The CDR3 DNA reads as TGTGCCTGGAGTCAGGGAGGCAATTCACCCCTCCACTTT.

The chain couples TRBV9 to TRBJ2-1; 9 nucleotides match TRBD2. The germline V gene encodes CDR1 SGDLS and CDR2 YYNGEE. The J segment lost 4 bases and the V segment lost 0 bases, leaving 5 bases of the junction unmatched. The CDR3 sequence is 16 residues long. The DNA for the CDR3 is TGTGCCAGCAGCGTAGCGGTTAGCGGGGGATACAATGAGCAGTTCTTC. As protein: CASSVAVSGGYNEQFF.

This sequence joins TRBV29-1 and TRBJ1-5; 7 nucleotides match TRBD1. V was pared by 6 bases and J by 5 bases, with 10 bases of the junction left unmatched. The germline V gene encodes CDR1 SQVTM and CDR2 ANQGSEA. CDR3 length: 14 amino acids. The CDR3 nucleotides read TGCAGCGTCGTAACAGGGGTGGAGGATCAGCCCCAGCATTTT. It codes for CSVVTGVEDQPQHF.

The gene calls are TRBV9 and TRBJ2-2, with D perhaps TRBD2 (5 bases). The CDR3 is 15 residues long. The germline CDR1 and CDR2 sequences are SGDLS and YYNGEE. V was trimmed by 0 bases and J by 0 bases, leaving 6 bases between them. In DNA, the CDR3 is TGTGCCAGCAGCGTAGCGGGGACGAACACCGGGGAGCTGTTTTTT. Translating gives CASSVAGTNTGELFF.

The chain carries TRBV4-1 and TRBJ2-7; perhaps TRBD1 as D (5 bases). This CDR3 is 14 amino acids long. Trimming cost V 1 base and J 2 bases, with 9 bases left between them. The germline CDR1 and CDR2 sequences are MGHRA and YSYEKL. CDR3 residues: CASSQGDRAYEQYF. CDR3 bases: TGCGCCAGCAGCCAAGGTGACAGAGCCTACGAGCAGTACTTC.

This chain connects TRBV6-5 to TRBJ2-7, with 9 bases that match TRBD2. CDR1 and CDR2 from the germline V gene are MNHEY and SVGAGI. The V segment lost 2 bases and the J segment 4 bases; nucleotides outside the gene matches: 3. CDR3 length equals 14 residues. The CDR3 DNA follows: TGTGCCAGCAGTTACGGCGGGGGGGCGTACGAGCAGTACTTC. It translates to CASSYGGGAYEQYF.

This chain uses TRBV28 with TRBJ1-1, with D maybe TRBD1 (5 bases). This CDR3 is 15 amino acids long. In germline, CDR1 is MDHEN, CDR2 SYDVKM. V lost 7 bases to trimming and J lost 4 bases, with 19 bases between them. This CDR3 reads CASITVGGLGTEAFF. CDR3 coding DNA: TGTGCCAGCATTACGGTCGGGGGGTTAGGCACTGAAGCTTTCTTT.

This sequence joins TRBV6-5 and TRBJ1-1; D unresolved. The CDR3 loop spans 14 amino acids. The germline V gene encodes CDR1 MNHEY and CDR2 SVGAGI. V shed 0 bases and J shed 4 bases, with 9 bases lying between them. The CDR3 bases are TGTGCCAGCAGTTACTCCGGATGGGCCACTGAAGCTTTCTTT. The encoded protein is CASSYSGWATEAFF.

The chain is built from TRBV19 and TRBJ2-7; 9 bases fit TRBD1. Germline CDR1 reads LNHDA; CDR2 reads SQIVND (reference sequence). Trimming cost V 1 base and J 2 bases; bases outside gene matches: 3. The CDR3 consists of 15 residues. The CDR3, as DNA: TGTGCCAGTAGTATAGGGGACAGGGCGACCTACGAGCAGTACTTC. Translation gives CASSIGDRATYEQYF.

V gene TRBV4-3 combines with J gene TRBJ2-1, with TRBD2 matching 8 bases. The CDR3 sequence is 16 residues long. V lost 3 bases and J lost 6; bases outside the gene matches: 10. Germline V gives CDR1 LGHNA, CDR2 YSLEER. Here the CDR3 DNA reads TGCGCCAGCAGCCATGGTAGCGGGGTGGGGAGCAATGAGCAGTTCTTC. Translation: CASSHGSGVGSNEQFF.

Here the CDR3 DNA reads TGCAGCGCAGGACAGGATAACACTGAAGCTTTCTTT. This translates into CSAGQDNTEAFF. The V and J genes are TRBV29-1 and TRBJ1-1, with 7 bases matching TRBD1. The CDR3 length is 12 residues. V shed 7 bases and J 2 bases; nucleotides not matched to a gene: 4. From germline, CDR1 is SQVTM and CDR2 ANQGSEA.

The chain has TRBV7-2 and TRBJ2-2; 7 bases match TRBD2. Germline CDR1 and CDR2: SGHTA and FQGNSA. This CDR3 has 15 residues. J gave up 1 base and V 5 bases, and 4 bases lay outside the gene matches. The DNA of the CDR3 is TGTGCCAGCAGCCCCTGGACTAGGAACACCGGGGAGCTGTTTTTT. Translating it yields CASSPWTRNTGELFF.

V is TRBV13 and J is TRBJ1-1; possibly TRBD1 for D (5 bases). The CDR3 contains 12 residues. Trimming cost V 7 bases and J 10 bases, with 16 bases left between them. The germline V gene has CDR1 PRHDT and CDR2 FYEKMQ (reference sequence). In DNA form, the CDR3 reads TGTGCCAGCACTTGGGCGGGGGGTTTAGCTTTCTTT. This gives the protein CASTWAGGLAFF.

The V and J genes are TRBV6-5 and TRBJ2-1, with 8 bases matching TRBD2. The CDR3 runs to 13 residues. Losses at the gene ends were 6 bases for V and 6 bases for J; bases not matched to a gene: 4. Looked up from germline, CDR1 is MNHEY and CDR2 is SVGAGI. Here the CDR3 reads CASRTGLGNEQFF. CDR3 sequence (DNA): TGTGCCAGCAGAACGGGACTAGGCAATGAGCAGTTCTTC.

V gene TRBV27 combines with J gene TRBJ2-5; TRBD2 might be the D (6 bases). Germline loops: CDR1 MNHEY, CDR2 SMNVEV (reference sequence). This CDR3 is 15 amino acids long. Trimming took off 5 bases at V and 2 bases at J, with 15 bases between the two ends. CDR3 protein: CASSKLGLGQETQYF. DNA for the CDR3: TGTGCCAGCAGTAAACTGGGACTGGGACAAGAGACCCAGTACTTC.

The chain links TRBV12-5 to TRBJ2-7, with 8 positions matching TRBD2. Per the germline V gene, CDR1 is LGHNT and CDR2 is FRNRAP. J was trimmed by 4 bases and V by 6 bases; bases with no gene match: 5. This CDR3 has 13 residues. DNA of the CDR3: TGTGCTAGTGGCCGTAGCGGGGCTTACGAGCAGTACTTC. Encoded protein: CASGRSGAYEQYF.

The rearrangement links TRBV6-5 to TRBJ1-2, with D unclear. The CDR3 extends over 15 amino acids. The V gene's germline CDR1 is MNHEY and CDR2 SVGAGI. Trimming removed 6 bases from V and 0 bases from J, with 14 bases in between. The CDR3 DNA sequence: TGTGCCAGCAGCTCGCACCAGGAGGCTAACTATGGCTACACCTTC. This encodes CASSSHQEANYGYTF.

Details on this clone: One junction end disagrees with the germline gene, perhaps due to a read error. This sequence joins TRBV6-1 and TRBJ1-5; D may be TRBD1 (6 bases). The germline gives CDR1 MNHNS, CDR2 SASEGT. The CDR3 runs 16 residues. This CDR3 is CASSQAYRVSNQPQHF. The CDR3 DNA follows: TGTGCCAGCAGTCAAGCTTACAGGGTTAGCAATCAGCCCCAGCATTTT.

The chain uses TRBV4-3 and TRBJ2-6; D possibly corresponds to TRBD2 (6 bases). CDR1 is LGHNA, CDR2 YSLEER, per germline. The CDR3 contains 17 residues. The germline V and J ends were trimmed by 4 bases and 0 bases, with 13 bases remaining between them. The CDR3 DNA follows: TGCGCCAGCAGCCTTGGAGGGGACCTCTCTGGGGCCAACGTCCTGACTTTC. It yields the protein CASSLGGDLSGANVLTF.

This sequence joins TRBV19 and TRBJ2-7; 7 bases are a match to TRBD1. Unmatched junction bases numbered 11, after V lost 6 bases and J lost 6 bases. Germline CDR1 and CDR2: LNHDA and SQIVND (reference sequence). The CDR3 consists of 14 residues. In nucleotides, the CDR3 is TGTGCCAGTAGGAAAACACACAGGGGATCCGAGCAGTACTTC. Protein sequence: CASRKTHRGSEQYF.

The chain combines TRBV28 with TRBJ1-5; D remains ambiguous. Trimming cost V 2 bases and J 0 bases, with 8 bases left between them. Germline V lookup: CDR1 MDHEN, CDR2 SYDVKM. The CDR3 is made up of 15 amino acids. The CDR3 DNA reads TGTGCCAGCAGTTTACCCCTATATAGCAATCAGCCCCAGCATTTT. As protein: CASSLPLYSNQPQHF.

The chain combines TRBV6-1 with TRBJ2-7; TRBD1 might be the D (6 bases). Deletions cut 6 bases from V and 2 bases from J, with 17 bases between. This CDR3 is 15 amino acids long. The V gene's germline CDR1 is MNHNS and CDR2 SASEGT. The CDR3 bases are TGTGCCAGCAGAGCCCGTCCTGGGGGCGCCTACGAGCAGTACTTC. The encoded protein is CASRARPGGAYEQYF.